These 22 T cell receptor beta chains were sequenced from one sample in a study of metastatic and nonmetastatic thyroid tumors (dated by TCRdb to 2018 to 2020). Libraries were built with PCR. These reads were obtained on an Illumina HiSeq 4000. The public reads were run again by TCRdb, first through fastp at Q25 and then through MiXCR, and only productive beta chains were kept. A total of around 14,000 clones appear in this sample, roughly 24% of them only once. Roughly 8% of the sample comes from the top ten. None of the patients had been given any treatment before thyroid surgery. Sequencing was done on a sample of tumor tissue. The source is a female donor with papillary thyroid cancer or a benign thyroid nodule (not recorded which). Some clones in this sample may be carry-over from other donors' samples.

This clone was recorded a few times. This CDR3 is also generated by other DNA sequences in the sample. The chain combines TRBV10-1 with TRBJ1-6; a weak D match, TRBD1 (5 bases). This CDR3 is 13 amino acids long. The germline CDR1 and CDR2 sequences are WNHNN and SYGVQD (reference sequence). The V end was cut by 2 bases, the J end by 9 bases, with 8 bases between. The CDR3 loop reads CASSEGAGSPLHF. For the CDR3, the DNA is TGCGCCAGCAGTGAGGGGGCTGGTTCACCCCTCCACTTT.

In this sample, this clone turned up a few times. The rearrangement joins TRBV2 to TRBJ2-7, with D possibly TRBD2 on 6 matching bases. V gave up 8 bases and J gave up 2 bases, with 10 bases separating them. Germline lookup yields CDR1 SNHLY and CDR2 FYNNEI. The CDR3 loop spans 12 amino acids. CDR3 sequence (DNA): TGTGCCAGCCGAGGGGAGGCCTACGAGCAGTACTTC. Residues: CASRGEAYEQYF.

This clone was recorded many times. A much larger clone lies a single base off, so this may be a read error. The chain combines TRBV19 with TRBJ1-3, with D possibly TRBD1 on 6 matching bases. CDR3 length: 14 residues. CDR1 is LNHDA, CDR2 SQIVND, per germline (reference sequence). The CDR3 here is CASRAGGTGNTVYF. The CDR3 nucleotides read TGTGCCAGTAGGGCCGGGGGCACTGGAAACACCGTATATTTT.

The CDR3 sequence: CASSQDRGRYNEQFF. The CDR3 nucleotides are TGTGCCAGCTCCCAAGACAGGGGCAGGTACAATGAGCAGTTCTTC. The chain couples TRBV18 to TRBJ2-1, with 8 positions matching TRBD1. The CDR3 consists of 15 residues. V lost 6 bases to trimming and J lost 4 bases; unmatched junction nucleotides: 8. The germline V gene encodes CDR1 KGHSH and CDR2 LQKENI.

The chain joins TRBV11-2 to TRBJ1-5; maybe TRBD1 (6 bases). The germline V and J ends were trimmed by 5 bases and 7 bases, with 12 bases remaining between them. CDR1 is SGHAT, CDR2 FQNNGV, per germline. CDR3 length equals 13 residues. Here the CDR3 reads CASSQGFDQPQHF. CDR3 DNA: TGTGCCAGCAGCCAGGGGTTCGACCAGCCCCAGCATTTT.

As concerns this clone: The junction departs from germline at one end; a sequencing error may be responsible. The chain carries TRBV28 and TRBJ1-4, with a possible D match to TRBD1 (6 bases). The CDR3 length is 11 residues. Germline CDR1 is MDHEN and CDR2 is SYDVKM. The CDR3 loop is CASSPRGAPVF. CDR3 DNA sequence: TGTGCCAGCAGTCCCCGGGGGGCCCCCGTATTT.

Many counts were recorded for this clone. The V call is TRBV7-6, the J call TRBJ2-4; D is perhaps TRBD1 (5 bases). Germline CDR1 and CDR2: SGHVS and FNYEAQ. V dropped 1 base and J dropped 3 bases, with 10 bases sitting between them. This CDR3 comprises 15 residues. CDR3 protein: CASSLGGVDKNIQYF. CDR3 sequence (DNA): TGTGCCAGCAGCTTAGGGGGCGTCGACAAAAACATTCAGTACTTC.

This clone appeared many times. This CDR3 is CASSPRGRAELSSGNTIYF. The CDR3 region has the DNA TGTGCCAGCAGCCCCCGAGGGAGAGCCGAACTTAGCTCTGGAAACACCATATATTTT. The chain couples TRBV3-1 to TRBJ1-3, with D uncertain. The CDR3 is 19 residues long. Germline V gives CDR1 LGHDT, CDR2 YNNKEL (reference sequence). The V and J ends lost 4 bases and 0 bases respectively, with 22 bases between them.

The rearrangement joins TRBV11-2 to TRBJ2-1; maybe TRBD2 (6 bases). From germline, CDR1 is SGHAT and CDR2 FQNNGV. The CDR3 extends over 16 amino acids. V was cut by 1 base and J by 2 bases, with 12 bases left in between. The CDR3 DNA sequence: TGTGCCAGCAGCTTAGTCGGGGAGGCCCCCTACAATGAGCAGTTCTTC. Amino acid sequence: CASSLVGEAPYNEQFF.

The rearrangement links TRBV12-3 or TRBV12-4 to TRBJ2-1; D unresolved. The ends were cut back, 5 bases at V and 10 bases at J, with 18 bases in the middle. The CDR3 has 14 residues. The CDR3 nucleotides are TGTGCCAGCAGTCCGGGTACGTCCACAAAGGAGCAGTTCTTC. Translating it yields CASSPGTSTKEQFF.

The chain has TRBV11-2 and TRBJ1-1, with 10 bases matching TRBD1. CDR1 and CDR2 from the germline V gene are SGHAT and FQNNGV. J was trimmed by 8 bases and V by 4 bases; bases with no gene match: 13. CDR3 size: 16 residues. The DNA for the CDR3 is TGTGCCAGCAGCTCCGTCCCGGGACAGGGGCGGGCAGAAGCTTTCTTT. Its protein is CASSSVPGQGRAEAFF.

By its share, this clone is medium-sized. The chain joins TRBV18 to TRBJ2-7; 10 positions agree with TRBD1. Trimming at V came to 4 bases and at J to 3 bases, leaving 3 bases not matched to a gene. The V gene's germline CDR1 is KGHSH and CDR2 LQKENI. The CDR3 contains 14 residues. This chain's CDR3 is CASSQRTGGYEQYF. CDR3 bases: TGTGCCAGCTCACAAAGGACAGGGGGCTACGAGCAGTACTTC.

The chain carries TRBV30 and TRBJ2-7; 8 nucleotides align to TRBD1. Germline CDR1 is GTSNPN and CDR2 is SVGIG (reference sequence). V dropped 5 bases and J dropped 3; count of bases not matched to a gene: 9. The CDR3 runs 14 residues. The DNA of the CDR3 is TGTGCCTGGGGCCGGGACAGGCTTGACTACGAGCAGTACTTC. It codes for CAWGRDRLDYEQYF.

V gene TRBV19 combines with J gene TRBJ2-3; 10 bases agree with TRBD2. The V and J ends lost 7 bases and 5 bases, in that order; junction bases with no gene match: 12. Germline V gives CDR1 LNHDA, CDR2 SQIVND (reference sequence). The CDR3 has 16 residues. CDR3 residues: CASTEGSGRDKDTQYF. CDR3 DNA: TGTGCCAGTACCGAAGGGAGCGGGAGGGATAAAGATACGCAGTATTTT.

This clone was seen only a few times. J is TRBJ2-7 and V is TRBV19; TRBD1 is a possible D gene (6 bases). The CDR3 has 14 residues. The V end was cut by 2 bases, the J end by 2 bases, with 10 bases between. Germline V gene lookup returns CDR1 LNHDA and CDR2 SQIVND (reference sequence). The CDR3 is CASSILGHPYEQYF. CDR3 nucleotide sequence: TGTGCCAGTAGTATACTGGGACATCCCTACGAGCAGTACTTC.

By its share, this clone is medium-sized. The chain carries TRBV6-5 and TRBJ2-2; 9 bases align to TRBD1. CDR1 MNHEY and CDR2 SVGAGI come from the germline V gene. The CDR3 loop spans 16 amino acids. Trimming took 2 bases from V and 0 from J; bases not matched to a gene: 1. The CDR3 DNA sequence: TGTGCCAGCAGTTACGGGACAGGGACGAACACCGGGGAGCTGTTTTTT. Protein product: CASSYGTGTNTGELFF.

With respect to this clone: A much larger clone sits a single nucleotide away, making a read error possible. This sequence joins TRBV7-8 and TRBJ1-5, with no clear D. The V gene's germline CDR1 is SGHVS and CDR2 FQNEAQ. This CDR3 region has 15 residues. CDR3 sequence reads: CAGSLALTSNQPQHF. CDR3 in DNA: TGTGCCGGCAGCTTAGCGCTGACAAGCAATCAGCCCCAGCATTTT.

The rearrangement joins TRBV10-3 to TRBJ1-5; 10 bases match TRBD1. This CDR3 is 16 amino acids long. V shed 3 bases and J 12 bases; nucleotides not matched to a gene: 14. Germline values: CDR1 ENHRY, CDR2 SYGVKD. The CDR3 nucleotides are TGTGCCATCAGTGATCCTCGGGACAGGGGCAATCATCTCCAGCATTTT. Translation: CAISDPRDRGNHLQHF.

The J gene is TRBJ1-1, the V gene TRBV9; no reliable D call. The CDR3 has 14 residues. Germline lookup yields CDR1 SGDLS and CDR2 YYNGEE. Trimming cost V 0 bases and J 3 bases, with 9 bases left between them. The CDR3 region has the DNA TGTGCCAGCAGCGTAGATTCTGGGGACACTGAAGCTTTCTTT. Translation: CASSVDSGDTEAFF.

This clone occurred a few times. The CDR3 spells CATSAGDRQPSYGYTF. The CDR3 DNA is TGTGCCACCAGTGCTGGCGACAGACAGCCGAGCTATGGCTACACCTTC. The rearrangement links TRBV24-1 to TRBJ1-2; TRBD1 is a possible D gene (5 bases). CDR1 and CDR2 (germline): KGHDR, SFDVKD. The CDR3 loop spans 16 amino acids. V was pared by 5 bases and J by 4 bases, with 19 bases between.

The chain carries TRBV20-1 and TRBJ2-1, with D perhaps TRBD2 (6 bases). Germline V lookup: CDR1 DFQATT, CDR2 SNEGSKA (reference sequence). The V end was cut by 3 bases, the J end by 1 base, with 13 bases between. This CDR3 is built from 15 residues. DNA of the CDR3: TGCAGTGCTAGGGAACTAGCAACGTCCTACAATGAGCAGTTCTTC. Amino acids: CSARELATSYNEQFF.

This clone was picked up a small number of times. V is TRBV6-2 or TRBV6-3 and J is TRBJ1-5; the D is unclear. The V gene's germline CDR1 is MNHEY and CDR2 SVGEGT. This CDR3 has 14 residues. Trimming took off 2 bases at V and 4 bases at J, with 9 bases between the two ends. The CDR3 coding sequence is TGTGCCAGCAGTTACCGACTCACAAATCAGCCCCAGCATTTT. Amino acids: CASSYRLTNQPQHF.